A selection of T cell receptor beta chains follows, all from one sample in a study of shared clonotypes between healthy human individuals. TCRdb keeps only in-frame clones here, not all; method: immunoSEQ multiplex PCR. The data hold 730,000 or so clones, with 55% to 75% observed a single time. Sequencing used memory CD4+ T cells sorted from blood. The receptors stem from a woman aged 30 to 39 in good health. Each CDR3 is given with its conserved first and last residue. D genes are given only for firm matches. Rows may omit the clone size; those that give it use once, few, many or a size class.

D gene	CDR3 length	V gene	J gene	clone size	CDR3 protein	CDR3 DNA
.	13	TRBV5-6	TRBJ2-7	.	CASSLGKRHEQYF	TGTGCCAGCAGCTTGGGGAAAAGACACGAGCAGTACTTC
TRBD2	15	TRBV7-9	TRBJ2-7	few	CASSLGTSGYYEQYF	TGTGCCAGCAGCTTAGGGACTAGCGGTTACTACGAGCAGTACTTC
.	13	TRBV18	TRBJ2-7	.	CASSQTIVAEQYF	TGTGCCAGCTCACAAACTATTGTGGCCGAGCAGTACTTC
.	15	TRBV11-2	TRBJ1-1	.	CASSFQGVGNTEAFF	TGTGCCAGCAGCTTCCAGGGTGTGGGGAACACTGAAGCTTTCTTT
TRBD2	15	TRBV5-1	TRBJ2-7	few	CASSLQGTSGTEQYF	TGCGCCAGCAGCTTACAAGGGACTAGCGGGACCGAGCAGTACTTC
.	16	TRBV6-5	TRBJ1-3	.	CASSYSGQNSGNTIYF	TGTGCCAGCAGTTACTCGGGACAAAACTCTGGAAACACCATATATTTT
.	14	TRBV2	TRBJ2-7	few	CATDTRDSTYEQYF	TGTGCCACCGATACCCGGGACTCCACCTACGAGCAGTACTTC
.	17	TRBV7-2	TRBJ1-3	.	CASSLEPISFSGNTIYF	TGTGCCAGCAGCTTAGAGCCTATTAGCTTCTCTGGAAACACCATATATTTT
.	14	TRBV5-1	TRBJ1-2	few	CASSDQGYWDGYTF	TGCGCCAGCAGCGACCAGGGATATTGGGATGGCTACACCTTC
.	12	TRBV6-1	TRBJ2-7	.	CASSDQGYEQYF	TGTGCCAGCAGTGACCAGGGCTACGAGCAGTACTTC
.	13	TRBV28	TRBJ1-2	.	CASSRGGRYGYTF	TGTGCCAGCAGCCGAGGTGGCCGATATGGCTACACCTTC
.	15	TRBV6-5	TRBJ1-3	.	CASSYSRLDGNTIYF	TGTGCCAGCAGTTACTCTCGGCTTGATGGAAACACCATATATTTT
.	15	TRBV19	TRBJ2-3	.	CASSIVAQSTDTQYF	TGTGCCAGTAGTATAGTGGCCCAGAGCACAGATACGCAGTATTTT
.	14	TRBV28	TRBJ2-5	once	CASSAAGLPETQYF	TGTGCCAGCAGTGCGGCGGGACTGCCGGAGACCCAGTACTTC
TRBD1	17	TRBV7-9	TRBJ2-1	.	CASRPKPWDRVGNEQFF	TGTGCCAGCAGACCGAAACCCTGGGACAGGGTTGGCAATGAGCAGTTCTTC
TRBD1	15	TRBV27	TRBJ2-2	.	CASSLNRQGSGELFF	TGTGCCAGCAGTTTAAATCGACAGGGTTCCGGGGAGCTGTTTTTT
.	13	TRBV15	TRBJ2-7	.	CATGRGTYYEQYF	TGTGCCACCGGAAGGGGGACCTACTACGAGCAGTACTTC
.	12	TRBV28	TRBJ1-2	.	CASSPSGRGYTF	TGTGCCAGCAGTCCCTCAGGGCGGGGCTACACCTTC
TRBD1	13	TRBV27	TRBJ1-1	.	CASSPKTGDEAFF	TGTGCCAGCAGTCCCAAGACAGGGGATGAAGCTTTCTTT
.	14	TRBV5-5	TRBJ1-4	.	CASGYRATNEKLFF	TGTGCCAGCGGATACAGGGCAACTAATGAAAAACTGTTTTTT
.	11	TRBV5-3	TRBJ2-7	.	CARSSIEEQYF	TGTGCCAGAAGTTCCATAGAAGAGCAGTACTTC
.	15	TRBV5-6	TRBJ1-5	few	CASSFSGAQSQPQHF	TGTGCCAGCAGCTTCTCCGGGGCCCAAAGTCAGCCCCAGCATTTT
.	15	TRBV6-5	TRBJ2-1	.	CASSAAPDSYNEQFF	TGTGCCAGCAGTGCCGCCCCGGACAGCTACAATGAGCAGTTCTTC
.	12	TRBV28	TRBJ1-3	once	CASGTLLNTIYF	TGTGCCAGCGGGACATTGCTAAACACCATATATTTT
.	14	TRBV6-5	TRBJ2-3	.	CASSYKGGPDTQYF	TGTGCCAGCAGTTACAAAGGGGGACCAGATACGCAGTATTTT
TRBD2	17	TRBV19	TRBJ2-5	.	CASSIYADLAGKETQYF	TGTGCCAGTAGTATCTATGCGGATCTAGCGGGGAAAGAGACCCAGTACTTC
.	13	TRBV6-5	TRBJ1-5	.	CASSFGRGGPQHF	TGTGCCAGCAGTTTTGGGCGCGGGGGGCCCCAGCATTTT
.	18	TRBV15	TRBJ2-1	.	CATSRDQWNSSSYNEQFF	TGTGCCACCAGCAGAGATCAGTGGAATTCGTCTTCCTACAATGAGCAGTTCTTC
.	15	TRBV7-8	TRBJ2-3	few	CASSASVQRRDTQYF	TGTGCCAGCAGCGCTAGCGTCCAGAGACGAGATACGCAGTATTTT
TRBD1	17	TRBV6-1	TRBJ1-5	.	CASSGGTASLSNQPQHF	TGTGCCAGCAGTGGGGGGACAGCGAGCTTGAGCAATCAGCCCCAGCATTTT
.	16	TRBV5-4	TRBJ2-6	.	CASNLGGSPGANVLTF	TGTGCCAGCAACTTAGGGGGGAGCCCTGGGGCCAACGTCCTGACTTTC
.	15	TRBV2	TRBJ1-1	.	CASSGQAVQGTEAFF	TGTGCCAGCAGTGGACAGGCAGTTCAGGGCACTGAAGCTTTCTTT
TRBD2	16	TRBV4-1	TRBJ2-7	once	CASSPSGLAAPYEQYF	TGCGCCAGCAGCCCCTCGGGTCTAGCGGCACCCTACGAGCAGTACTTC
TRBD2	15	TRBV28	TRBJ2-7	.	CASSPGTSRTGEQYF	TGTGCCAGCAGCCCTGGGACTAGCAGGACGGGAGAGCAGTACTTC
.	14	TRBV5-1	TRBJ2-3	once	CASSSASSTDTQYF	TGCGCCAGCAGCTCCGCATCTAGCACAGATACGCAGTATTTT
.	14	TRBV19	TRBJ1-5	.	CASSSQGGNQPQHF	TGTGCCAGTAGTTCGCAGGGTGGCAATCAGCCCCAGCATTTT
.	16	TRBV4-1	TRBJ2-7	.	CASSRSQTSMGYEQYF	TGCGCCAGCAGCCGGTCCCAAACTAGTATGGGCTACGAGCAGTACTTC